Listed below are T cell receptor beta chains from one sample, sequenced in a study of blood T cell repertoires in COVID-19. Repertoires were generated with immunoSEQ multiplex PCR, while TCRdb's copy carries only in-frame clones and drops some. Seen here are 310,000 or so clones, roughly 90% observed once, and the top ten hold nearly 6.5%. Sequencing was performed on peripheral blood. The receptors were gathered from a man younger than 30 who had recovered from COVID-19. Both conserved end residues are trimmed from each CDR3.

V gene	J gene	CDR3 protein
TRBV11-2	TRBJ2-7	ASSFTFYDYEQY
TRBV11-1	TRBJ2-3	ASSPPPADTQY
TRBV19	TRBJ1-5	ASSSRDRGGQPQH
TRBV6-5	TRBJ2-1	ASRPSGRWFQF
TRBV6-5	TRBJ2-7	ASSPGLAVSYEQY
TRBV11-2	TRBJ1-6	ASSLDNH
TRBV5-1	TRBJ1-1	ASSPDRENTEAF
TRBV20-1	TRBJ2-3	SASPTPTGTMTDTQY
TRBV7-9	TRBJ2-1	ASTDRIRSYNEQF
TRBV18	TRBJ2-7	ASSNTISYEQY